One sample yielded the 3 T cell receptor beta chains listed below, sequenced in a study of blood T cells in healthy people across ages. The second PCR ran about 6 to 12 cycles with a sample-barcoded 5' primer and J-beta primers. In TCRdb, the 5' RACE reads were re-called with MiXCR into one record per CDR3 protein. The data contain around 1.5 million distinct CDR3 sequences, about 35% of them singletons. The sequencing sample was made of blood. The source is a woman between 25 and 40 years old in good health.

The chain joins TRBV20-1 to TRBJ1-4; TRBD1 matches 9 bases. V was clipped by 4 bases and J by 6 bases; unmatched bases: 6. Germline V gene sequence: CDR1 DFQATT, CDR2 SNEGSKA (reference sequence). CDR3 size: 14 residues. The CDR3 DNA is TGCAGTGCTACTGACAGGGGGAGCGATGAAAAACTGTTTTTT. This translates into CSATDRGSDEKLFF.

The chain joins TRBV28 to TRBJ1-5, with 7 bases identical to TRBD1. After removal of 6 bases from V and 7 bases from J, the junction contained 12 bases not matched to a gene. Germline CDR1 and CDR2: MDHEN and SYDVKM. The length of the CDR3 is 15 residues. CDR3 amino acids: CASRGETTGTQPQHF. The CDR3 DNA sequence: TGTGCCAGCAGGGGGGAGACGACAGGGACCCAGCCCCAGCATTTT. Supplemented by reference TRBV28 and TRBJ1-5, the full variable domain reads DVKVTQSSRYLVKRTGEKVFLECVQDMDHENMFWYRQDPGLGLRLIYFSYDVKMKEKGDIPEGYSVSREKKERFSLILESASTNQTSMYLCASRGETTGTQPQHFGDGTRLSIL.

In the case of this clonotype: One end of the junction is discordant with germline, which a read error may explain. CDR3 DNA sequence: TGTGCCAGCAACCAATCCTCGACTGGAAACGCCATATATTTT. It translates to CASNQSSTGNAIYF. The chain combines TRBV9 with TRBJ1-3; D unclear. Germline CDR1 SGDLS, CDR2 YYNGEE. This CDR3 comprises 14 residues. Combining the CDR3 with reference TRBV9 and TRBJ1-3 gives the whole variable domain DSGVTQTPKHLITATGQRVTLRCSPRSGDLSVYWYQQSLDQGLQFLIQYYNGEERAKGNILERFSAQQFPDLHSELNLSSLELGDSALYFCASNQSSTGNAIYFGEGSWLTVV.